This TCR beta chain was profiled in a study of shared clonotypes between healthy human individuals. Replicate PCRs run on sorted subsets employed 200 to 250 ng DNA, approximately 30,000 T cell genomes. Some clones are missing from TCRdb's copy, which holds only in-frame ones; the method was immunoSEQ multiplex PCR. The profile shows around 980,000 clones, 75% to 80% of them singletons. Germline CDR1 reads SGHRS; CDR2 reads YFSETQ. This CDR3 has 17 residues. The V and J ends lost 0 bases and 0 bases, in that order; junction bases with no gene match: 3. The sequence came from a young man in good health. Some clones in this sample may be carry-over from other donors' samples. Sequencing was performed on memory CD4+ T cells from PBMCs. Subset: CD45RA-negative fraction. The rearrangement links TRBV5-1 to TRBJ2-1; 10 nucleotides agree with TRBD2. In nucleotides, the CDR3 is TGCGCCAGCAGCTTGGTAGCGGGGGGAAGCTCCTACAATGAGCAGTTCTTC. It yields the protein CASSLVAGGSSYNEQFF. Variable domain in full (rest from reference TRBV5-1 and TRBJ2-1): KAGVTQTPRYLIKTRGQQVTLSCSPISGHRSVSWYQQTPGQGLQFLFEYFSETQRNKGNFPGRFSGRQFSNSRSEMNVSTLELGDSALYLCASSLVAGGSSYNEQFFGPGTRLTVL.